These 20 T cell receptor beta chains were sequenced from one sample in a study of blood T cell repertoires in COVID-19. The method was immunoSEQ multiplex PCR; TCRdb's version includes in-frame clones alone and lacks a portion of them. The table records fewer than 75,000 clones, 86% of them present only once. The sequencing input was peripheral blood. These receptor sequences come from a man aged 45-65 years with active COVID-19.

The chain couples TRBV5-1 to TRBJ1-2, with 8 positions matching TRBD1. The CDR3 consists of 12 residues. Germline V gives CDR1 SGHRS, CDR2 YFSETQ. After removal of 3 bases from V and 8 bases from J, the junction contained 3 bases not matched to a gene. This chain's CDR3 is CASSYQGAGYTF. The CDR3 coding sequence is TGCGCCAGCAGCTATCAGGGGGCGGGCTACACCTTC.

Here the CDR3 DNA reads TGTGCCAGCAGTTACGACAGGTATAGCAATCAGCCCCAGCATTTT. Translated, it gives CASSYDRYSNQPQHF. V and J are TRBV6-5 and TRBJ1-5; possible D gene TRBD1, 6 bases. This CDR3 region has 15 residues. Germline CDR1 reads MNHEY; CDR2 reads SVGAGI. Trimming took off 2 bases at V and 0 bases at J, with 8 bases between the two ends.

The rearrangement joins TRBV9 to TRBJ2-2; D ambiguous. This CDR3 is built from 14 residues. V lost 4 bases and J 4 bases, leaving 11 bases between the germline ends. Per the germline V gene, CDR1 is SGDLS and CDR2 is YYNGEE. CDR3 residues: CASSPLRSTGELFF. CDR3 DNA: TGTGCCAGCAGCCCGCTCCGGAGCACCGGGGAGCTGTTTTTT.

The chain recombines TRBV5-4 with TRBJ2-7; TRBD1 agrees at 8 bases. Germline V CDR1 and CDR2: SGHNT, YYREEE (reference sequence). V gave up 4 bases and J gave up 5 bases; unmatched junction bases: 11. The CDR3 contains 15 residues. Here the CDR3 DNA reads TGTGCCAGCAGCACTAACAGGGGGTCAATGGACGAGCAGTACTTC. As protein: CASSTNRGSMDEQYF.

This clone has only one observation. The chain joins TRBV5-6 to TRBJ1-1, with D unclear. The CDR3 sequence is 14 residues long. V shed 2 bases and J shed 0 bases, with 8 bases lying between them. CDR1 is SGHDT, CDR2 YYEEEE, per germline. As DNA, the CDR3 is TGTGCCAGCAGCTTATACACCGTGAACACTGAAGCTTTCTTT. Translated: CASSLYTVNTEAFF.

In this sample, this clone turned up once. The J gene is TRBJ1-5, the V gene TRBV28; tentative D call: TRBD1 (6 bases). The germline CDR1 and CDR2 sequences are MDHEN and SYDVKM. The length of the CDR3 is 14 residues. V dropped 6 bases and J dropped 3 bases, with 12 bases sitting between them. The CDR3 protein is CASRIGQYNQPQHF. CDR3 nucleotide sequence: TGTGCCAGCAGGATCGGACAGTACAATCAGCCCCAGCATTTT.

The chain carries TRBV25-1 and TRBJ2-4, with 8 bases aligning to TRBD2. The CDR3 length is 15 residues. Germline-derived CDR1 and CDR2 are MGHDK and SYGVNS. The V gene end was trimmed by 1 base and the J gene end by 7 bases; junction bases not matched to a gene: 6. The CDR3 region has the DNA TGTGCCAGCAGTGAATCGGGAGGGCGTCAGAACATTCAGTACTTC. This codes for CASSESGGRQNIQYF.

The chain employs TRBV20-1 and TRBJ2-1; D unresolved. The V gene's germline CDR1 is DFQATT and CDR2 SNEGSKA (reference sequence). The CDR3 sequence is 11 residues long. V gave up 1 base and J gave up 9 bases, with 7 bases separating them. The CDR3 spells CSARGPGEQFF. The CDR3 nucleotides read TGCAGTGCTAGAGGCCCCGGTGAGCAGTTCTTC.

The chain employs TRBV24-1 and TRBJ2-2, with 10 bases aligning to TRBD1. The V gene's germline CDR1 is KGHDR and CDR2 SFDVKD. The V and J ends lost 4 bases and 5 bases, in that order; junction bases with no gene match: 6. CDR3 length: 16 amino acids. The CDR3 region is CATSEPGQGVTGELFF. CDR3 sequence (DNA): TGTGCCACCAGTGAACCCGGACAGGGGGTAACCGGGGAGCTGTTTTTT.

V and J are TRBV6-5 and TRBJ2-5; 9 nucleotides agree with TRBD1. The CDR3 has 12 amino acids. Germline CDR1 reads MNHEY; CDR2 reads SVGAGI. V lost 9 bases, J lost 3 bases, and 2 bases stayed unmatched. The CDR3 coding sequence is TGTGCCAGAAGGGACAGGGAAGAGACCCAGTACTTC. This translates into CARRDREETQYF.

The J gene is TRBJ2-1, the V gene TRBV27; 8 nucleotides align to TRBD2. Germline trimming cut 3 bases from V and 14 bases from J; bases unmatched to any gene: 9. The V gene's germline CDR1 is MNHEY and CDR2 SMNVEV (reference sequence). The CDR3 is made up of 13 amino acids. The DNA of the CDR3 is TGTGCCAGCAGTTTCATACCGGGAGGGGGAAAGTTCTTC. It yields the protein CASSFIPGGGKFF.

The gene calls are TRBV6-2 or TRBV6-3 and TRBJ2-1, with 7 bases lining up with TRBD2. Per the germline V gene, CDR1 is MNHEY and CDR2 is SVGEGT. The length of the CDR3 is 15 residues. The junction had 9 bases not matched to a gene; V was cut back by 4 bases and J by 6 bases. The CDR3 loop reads CASSSHQRDPNEQFF. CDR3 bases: TGTGCCAGCAGTTCCCACCAGCGGGATCCCAATGAGCAGTTCTTC.

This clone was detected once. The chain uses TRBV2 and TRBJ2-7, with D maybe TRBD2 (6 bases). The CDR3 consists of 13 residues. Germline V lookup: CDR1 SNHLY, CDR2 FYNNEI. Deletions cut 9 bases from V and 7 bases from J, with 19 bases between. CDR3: CASRTTGVPEQYF. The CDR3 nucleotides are TGTGCCAGTCGGACTACGGGGGTGCCAGAGCAGTACTTC.

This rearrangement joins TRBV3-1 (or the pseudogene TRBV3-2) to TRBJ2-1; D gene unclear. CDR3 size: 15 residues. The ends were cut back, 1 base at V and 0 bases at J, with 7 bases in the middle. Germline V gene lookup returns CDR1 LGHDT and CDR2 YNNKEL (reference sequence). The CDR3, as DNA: TGTGCCAGCAGCCAAGCGGTTAGCTCCTACAATGAGCAGTTCTTC. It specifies CASSQAVSSYNEQFF.

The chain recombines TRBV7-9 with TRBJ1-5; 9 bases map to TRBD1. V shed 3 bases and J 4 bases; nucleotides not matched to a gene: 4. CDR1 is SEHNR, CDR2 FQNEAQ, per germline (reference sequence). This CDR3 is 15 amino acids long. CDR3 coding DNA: TGTGCCAGCAGCTTCGGGACAGGGTGGAATCAGCCCCAGCATTTT. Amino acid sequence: CASSFGTGWNQPQHF. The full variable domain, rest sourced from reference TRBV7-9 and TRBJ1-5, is DTGVSQNPRHKITKRGQNVTFRCDPISEHNRLYWYRQTLGQGPEFLTYFQNEAQLEKSRLLSDRFSAERPKGSFSTLEIQRTEQGDSAMYLCASSFGTGWNQPQHFGDGTRLSIL.

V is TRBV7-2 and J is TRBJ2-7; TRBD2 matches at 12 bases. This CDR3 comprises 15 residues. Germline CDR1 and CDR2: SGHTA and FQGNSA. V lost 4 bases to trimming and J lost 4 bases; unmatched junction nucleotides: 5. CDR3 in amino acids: CASSYTGTSGYEQYF. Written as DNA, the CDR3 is TGTGCCAGCAGCTATACCGGGACTAGCGGGTACGAGCAGTACTTC.

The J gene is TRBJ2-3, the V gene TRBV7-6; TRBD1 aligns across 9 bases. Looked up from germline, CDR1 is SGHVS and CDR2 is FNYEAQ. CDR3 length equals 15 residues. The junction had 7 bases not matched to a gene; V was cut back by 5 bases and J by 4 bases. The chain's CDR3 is CASSLDRGGSDTQYF. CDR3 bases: TGTGCCAGCAGCCTCGACAGGGGGGGGTCAGATACGCAGTATTTT.

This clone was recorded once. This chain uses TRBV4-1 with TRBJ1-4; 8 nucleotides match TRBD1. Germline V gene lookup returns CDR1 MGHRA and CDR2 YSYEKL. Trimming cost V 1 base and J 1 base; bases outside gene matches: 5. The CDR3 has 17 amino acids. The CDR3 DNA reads TGCGCCAGCAGCCAAGCTGGGGACAGGAAAACTAATGAAAAACTGTTTTTT. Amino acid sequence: CASSQAGDRKTNEKLFF.

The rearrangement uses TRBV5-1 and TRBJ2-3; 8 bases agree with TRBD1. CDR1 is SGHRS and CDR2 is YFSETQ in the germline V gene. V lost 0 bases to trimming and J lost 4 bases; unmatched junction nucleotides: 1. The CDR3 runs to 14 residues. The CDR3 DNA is TGCGCCAGCAGCTTGGGACAGGGGTCAGATACGCAGTATTTT. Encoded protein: CASSLGQGSDTQYF.

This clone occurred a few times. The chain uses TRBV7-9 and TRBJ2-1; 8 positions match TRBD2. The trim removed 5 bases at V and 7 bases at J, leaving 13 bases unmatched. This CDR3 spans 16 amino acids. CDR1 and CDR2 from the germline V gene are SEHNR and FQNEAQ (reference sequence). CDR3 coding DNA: TGTGCCAGCAGCCCAAGGTTTAGCGGGGTACTGAATGAGCAGTTCTTC. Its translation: CASSPRFSGVLNEQFF.